This entry lists 25 T cell receptor beta chains sequenced from one sample in a study of quantifying T cell responses using KT2 cells. Study details: cDNA was made from DNase-treated RNA using alpha and beta constant primers.

An oligo carrying a UMI was ligated to the cDNA 3' end. An equimolar mix of RC1.1 and RC1.2 primed the beta chain across TRBC1 and TRBC2. MiXCR, run by TCRdb on the UMI-ligation and nested PCR reads, gives a single entry per CDR3 protein. The sample records tens of thousands of distinct CDR3 sequences, around 12% being singletons. The sequenced sample consisted of PBMCs spiked with cells of the T cell clone KT2. These receptors originate from a human donor.

At least ten counts were recorded for this clonotype. This chain links TRBV28 with TRBJ2-6; D gene unclear. The CDR3 is 15 amino acids. Germline lookup yields CDR1 MDHEN and CDR2 SYDVKM. V was trimmed by 8 bases and J by 0 bases, leaving 11 bases between them. Written as DNA, the CDR3 is TGTGCCAGCCAGTTGGGAAACTCTGGGGCCAACGTCCTGACTTTC. As protein: CASQLGNSGANVLTF. Full variable domain (remainder filled in from reference TRBV28 and TRBJ2-6): DVKVTQSSRYLVKRTGEKVFLECVQDMDHENMFWYRQDPGLGLRLIYFSYDVKMKEKGDIPEGYSVSREKKERFSLILESASTNQTSMYLCASQLGNSGANVLTFGAGSRLTVL.

This clonotype showed up many times. The CDR3 here is CATSDSWSSYNEQFF. In DNA form, the CDR3 reads TGTGCCACCAGTGATTCTTGGAGCTCCTACAATGAGCAGTTCTTC. J is TRBJ2-1 and V is TRBV24-1; D call uncertain. The CDR3 is 15 amino acids. The germline V and J ends were trimmed by 2 bases and 0 bases, with 7 bases remaining between them. Germline values: CDR1 KGHDR, CDR2 SFDVKD.

The gene calls are TRBV6-2 or TRBV6-3 and TRBJ1-4; TRBD1 matches at 7 bases. J lost 8 bases, V lost 0 bases, and 6 bases had no gene match. Germline-derived CDR1 and CDR2 are MNHEY and SVGEGT. This CDR3 has 15 residues. CDR3 sequence reads: CASSYSATGSEKLFF. The CDR3 coding sequence is TGTGCCAGCAGTTACTCCGCGACAGGGTCCGAAAAACTGTTTTTT.

V is TRBV18 and J is TRBJ1-1; D gene unclear. V lost 1 base, J lost 1 base, and 13 bases lay in between. This CDR3 contains 16 residues. Germline CDR1 and CDR2: KGHSH and LQKENI. The CDR3 sequence is CASSPQVIGPNTEAFF. CDR3 in DNA: TGTGCCAGCTCACCACAGGTCATAGGACCGAACACTGAAGCTTTCTTT.

The sample holds a few counts of this clonotype. The V gene is TRBV6-2 or TRBV6-3, the J gene TRBJ2-7; D ambiguous. Germline V gene lookup returns CDR1 MNHEY and CDR2 SVGEGT. Trimming cost V 2 bases and J 2 bases, with 7 bases left between them. CDR3 length: 13 residues. The CDR3 spells CASSYRTAYEQYF. The CDR3 DNA sequence: TGTGCCAGCAGTTACCGGACCGCCTACGAGCAGTACTTC.

This clonotype has a handful of counts. V is TRBV20-1 and J is TRBJ2-2; tentatively, D is TRBD1 (7 bases). This CDR3 has 15 residues. Germline CDR1 reads DFQATT; CDR2 reads SNEGSKA (reference sequence). Trimming pared 5 bases from V and 2 bases from J, leaving 15 bases between. CDR3 in DNA: TGCAGTGCTCCCAGGCAGGGGGGAAACACCGGGGAGCTGTTTTTT. Protein sequence: CSAPRQGGNTGELFF.

The chain recombines TRBV20-1 with TRBJ2-7; tentatively, D is TRBD2 (5 bases). The CDR3 runs 15 residues. V lost 0 bases and J lost 0, with 12 bases in between. Germline CDR1 is DFQATT and CDR2 is SNEGSKA (reference sequence). CDR3 sequence reads: CSARDPLRDSYEQYF. The CDR3 DNA follows: TGCAGTGCTAGAGATCCTTTACGGGACTCCTACGAGCAGTACTTC.

CDR3 DNA sequence: TGTGCCAGCAGTTCCCGGGTCCAAGAGACCCAGTACTTC. This codes for CASSSRVQETQYF. V is TRBV7-2 and J is TRBJ2-5; no clear D. Germline V lookup: CDR1 SGHTA, CDR2 FQGNSA. The CDR3 runs to 13 residues. Trimming shortened V by 6 bases and J by 1 base, and 9 bases separated the two germline ends.

This clonotype was observed a handful of times. The chain has TRBV14 and TRBJ2-1; D perhaps matches TRBD2 (5 bases). V lost 4 bases, J lost 7 bases, and 14 bases lay in between. The CDR3 runs 14 residues. The germline CDR1 and CDR2 sequences are SGHDN and FVKESK. CDR3: CASSLGLNQNEQFF. The CDR3 bases are TGTGCCAGCAGCCTCGGACTTAACCAGAATGAGCAGTTCTTC.

Ten or more counts support this clonotype. This rearrangement joins TRBV20-1 to TRBJ1-2; D is uncertain. Trimming took off 0 bases at V and 4 bases at J, with 9 bases between the two ends. The CDR3 spans 13 residues. Germline V gene data show CDR1 as DFQATT and CDR2 as SNEGSKA (reference sequence). This CDR3 is CSARDENFYGYTF. CDR3 sequence (DNA): TGCAGTGCTAGAGATGAGAACTTCTATGGCTACACCTTC.

This clonotype showed up many times. The chain uses TRBV3-1 and TRBJ1-4; 11 nucleotides align to TRBD1. The germline CDR1 and CDR2 sequences are LGHDT and YNNKEL (reference sequence). The CDR3 length is 16 residues. V lost 5 bases to trimming and J lost 7 bases; unmatched junction nucleotides: 9. Here the CDR3 reads CASSDAGTGGGEKLFF. The DNA of the CDR3 is TGTGCCAGCAGCGACGCCGGGACAGGGGGAGGTGAAAAACTGTTTTTT.

The gene calls are TRBV2 and TRBJ2-1; 7 bases map to TRBD1. Unmatched junction bases numbered 6, after V lost 3 bases and J lost 1 base. CDR3 length: 16 residues. Germline V gene lookup returns CDR1 SNHLY and CDR2 FYNNEI. This chain's CDR3 is CASSEGDSISYNEQFF. CDR3 nucleotide sequence: TGTGCCAGCAGTGAGGGGGACAGTATTTCCTACAATGAGCAGTTCTTC. The variable domain in full, with the rest retrieved from reference TRBV2 and TRBJ2-1, is EPEVTQTPSHQVTQMGQEVILRCVPISNHLYFYWYRQILGQKVEFLVSFYNNEISEKSEIFDDQFSVERPDGSNFTLKIRSTKLEDSAMYFCASSEGDSISYNEQFFGPGTRLTVL.

The rearrangement joins TRBV12-3 or TRBV12-4 to TRBJ1-3, with no clear D. Trimming took off 0 bases at V and 4 bases at J, with 19 bases between the two ends. The CDR3 runs 18 residues. CDR3 residues: CASSLAQWGAGAGNTIYF. The CDR3 DNA sequence: TGTGCCAGCAGTTTAGCGCAGTGGGGTGCCGGAGCCGGAAACACCATATATTTT.

This rearrangement joins TRBV6-5 to TRBJ2-7, with D unclear. The CDR3 length is 12 residues. Germline V CDR1 and CDR2: MNHEY, SVGAGI. The V gene lost 0 bases and the J gene lost 6 bases, with 6 bases spanning the gap. As DNA, the CDR3 is TGTGCCAGCAGTTACTCAACCAGCGAGCAGTACTTC. This codes for CASSYSTSEQYF.

The rearrangement links TRBV10-3 to TRBJ2-3; TRBD1 matches at 12 bases. The germline V gene encodes CDR1 ENHRY and CDR2 SYGVKD. The CDR3 sequence is 16 residues long. Trimming cost V 4 bases and J 6 bases; bases outside gene matches: 8. CDR3 sequence (DNA): TGTGCCATCAGTGCATCCCGGGACAGGGGGCGGGATACGCAGTATTTT. Translating it yields CAISASRDRGRDTQYF.

The chain links TRBV30 to TRBJ2-1; TRBD1 matches 8 bases. The junction had 7 bases not matched to a gene; V was cut back by 5 bases and J by 7 bases. This CDR3 has 13 residues. Per germline, CDR1 GTSNPN and CDR2 SVGIG (reference sequence). CDR3: CAWGQGAQNEQFF. CDR3 DNA sequence: TGTGCCTGGGGACAGGGCGCGCAAAATGAGCAGTTCTTC. The full variable domain, with the rest looked up from reference TRBV30 and TRBJ2-1, is SQTIHQWPATLVQPVGSPLSLECTVEGTSNPNLYWYRQAAGRGLQLLFYSVGIGQISSEVPQNLSASRPQDRQFILSSKKLLLSDSGFYLCAWGQGAQNEQFFGPGTRLTVL.

This clonotype was seen a few times. CDR3 amino acids: CASSLEAEISWGYTF. The CDR3 DNA reads as TGTGCCAGCAGTTTAGAGGCGGAGATATCGTGGGGCTACACCTTC. This rearrangement joins TRBV28 to TRBJ1-2; D uncertain. Germline loops: CDR1 MDHEN, CDR2 SYDVKM. V lost 2 bases to trimming and J lost 8 bases, with 18 bases between them. The CDR3 consists of 15 residues.

At least ten counts were recorded for this clonotype. J is TRBJ2-7 and V is TRBV4-2; D is perhaps TRBD2 (6 bases). CDR3 length equals 18 residues. The V and J ends lost 4 bases and 12 bases respectively, with 34 bases between them. The germline CDR1 and CDR2 sequences are LGHNA and YNFKEQ. The DNA for the CDR3 is TGTGCCAGCAGCCCACACCAGGGAGGTCCTCAGCCGTACCAGGAACGGTACTTC. Translating it yields CASSPHQGGPQPYQERYF.

V usage is TRBV9 and J usage is TRBJ1-4; 10 bases align to TRBD1. J gave up 7 bases and V 5 bases, and 8 bases lay outside the gene matches. CDR1 is SGDLS, CDR2 YYNGEE, per germline. The CDR3 covers 15 residues. The CDR3 region is CASSYGTGVFEKLFF. DNA for the CDR3: TGTGCCAGCAGTTATGGGACAGGGGTATTTGAAAAACTGTTTTTT.

This clonotype has only a few counts. The chain recombines TRBV24-1 with TRBJ1-2, with a tentative D call TRBD1 (5 bases). In germline, CDR1 is KGHDR, CDR2 SFDVKD. The CDR3 consists of 14 residues. V gave up 2 bases and J gave up 6 bases, with 12 bases separating them. The DNA of the CDR3 is TGTGCCACCAGTGATTCGACAGACGGGGATGGCTACACCTTC. Translation: CATSDSTDGDGYTF.

V gene TRBV5-6 combines with J gene TRBJ2-7; TRBD1 matches at 8 bases. J gave up 7 bases and V 4 bases, and 13 bases lay outside the gene matches. The germline V gene has CDR1 SGHDT and CDR2 YYEEEE. CDR3 length: 15 residues. The CDR3: CASSLIRTGPREQYF. The CDR3, as DNA: TGTGCCAGCAGCCTAATAAGGACAGGGCCTCGAGAGCAGTACTTC.

This clonotype was observed a few times. CDR3 sequence (DNA): TGCAGTGCTAATCGTGAAGGCTATGATACGCAGTATTTT. It codes for CSANREGYDTQYF. The V call is TRBV20-1, the J call TRBJ2-3; D is undetermined. Germline V gives CDR1 DFQATT, CDR2 SNEGSKA (reference sequence). The CDR3 runs 13 residues. The V end lost 4 bases, the J end lost 6 bases, and 14 bases lay between the germline ends.

This chain uses TRBV2 with TRBJ2-3; 11 nucleotides line up with TRBD2. This CDR3 is built from 18 residues. V shed 5 bases, J shed 0 bases, and the junction held 10 bases outside the gene matches. CDR1 SNHLY and CDR2 FYNNEI come from the germline V gene. The DNA of the CDR3 is TGTGCCAGCAGTACGGCGACTAGCGGGGCAACTAGCACAGATACGCAGTATTTT. This translates into CASSTATSGATSTDTQYF.

This clonotype was detected only a few times. The J gene is TRBJ2-7, the V gene TRBV6-2 or TRBV6-3, with D maybe TRBD1 (6 bases). Germline V CDR1 and CDR2: MNHEY, SVGEGT. The CDR3 has 12 residues. V was pared by 5 bases and J by 4 bases, with 9 bases between. The CDR3 nucleotides are TGTGCCAGCAGTGGGGACACATACGAGCAGTACTTC. Translation: CASSGDTYEQYF.

This clonotype was observed a few times. At one of its ends the junction is not consistent with the germline gene, which may arise from a read error. The chain uses TRBV7-9 and TRBJ2-1; TRBD2 matches at 10 bases. The V gene's germline CDR1 is SEHNR and CDR2 FQNEAQ (reference sequence). This CDR3 has 16 residues. The DNA for the CDR3 is TGTGCCAGCAGTTTAGTCCCTAGCGGGAGTGGGTATGAGCAGTTCTTC. Translated: CASSLVPSGSGYEQFF.